These T cell receptor beta chains were read from a single sample in a study of cytomegalovirus exposure and HLA in healthy donors. Assay: immunoSEQ multiplex PCR; the TCRdb copy retains only in-frame clones and omits some. The data contain about 36,000 clones, roughly two thirds of them singletons. The specimen sequenced was PBMCs. These receptors all stem from a man aged 30-40 years in good health and CMV-seronegative. CDR3s include the opening cysteine and the closing phenylalanine or tryptophan. The order of the fields is D gene, V gene, clone size, CDR3 length, J gene, CDR3 protein, CDR3 DNA. A D gene is named only where the DNA matches it firmly. Expanded clones are given a class, and other clones once, few, many or no size at all.

D gene: .
V gene: TRBV2
clone size: many
CDR3 length: 16
J gene: TRBJ1-2
CDR3 protein: CASSGAGQRGNYGYTF
CDR3 DNA: TGTGCCAGCAGTGGAGCGGGACAAAGGGGTAACTATGGCTACACCTTC

D gene: .
V gene: TRBV7-2
clone size: .
CDR3 length: 15
J gene: TRBJ1-1
CDR3 protein: CASTKRQSSNTEAFF
CDR3 DNA: TGTGCCAGCACAAAGAGACAGTCCTCGAACACTGAAGCTTTCTTT

D gene: TRBD1
V gene: TRBV4-3
clone size: .
CDR3 length: 15
J gene: TRBJ1-6
CDR3 protein: CASSQDDRGLSPLHF
CDR3 DNA: TGCGCCAGCAGCCAAGATGACAGGGGGCTTTCACCCCTCCACTTT

D gene: .
V gene: TRBV28
clone size: .
CDR3 length: 13
J gene: TRBJ2-5
CDR3 protein: CASSRTTPTSQYF
CDR3 DNA: TGTGCCAGCAGTCGGACAACCCCCACGTCCCAGTACTTC

D gene: .
V gene: TRBV7-9
clone size: .
CDR3 length: 14
J gene: TRBJ2-1
CDR3 protein: CASSPGGADNEQFF
CDR3 DNA: TGTGCCAGCAGCCCTGGAGGGGCCGACAATGAGCAGTTCTTC

D gene: TRBD2
V gene: TRBV14
clone size: .
CDR3 length: 15
J gene: TRBJ2-3
CDR3 protein: CASSQGLAGADTQYF
CDR3 DNA: TGTGCCAGCAGCCAAGGGCTAGCGGGAGCAGATACGCAGTATTTT

D gene: TRBD1
V gene: TRBV6-1
clone size: .
CDR3 length: 14
J gene: TRBJ1-1
CDR3 protein: CASNKQGWNTEAFF
CDR3 DNA: TGTGCCAGCAATAAACAGGGGTGGAACACTGAAGCTTTCTTT

D gene: TRBD2
V gene: TRBV14
clone size: .
CDR3 length: 19
J gene: TRBJ2-5
CDR3 protein: CASSQDTSLAGGLRETQYF
CDR3 DNA: TGTGCCAGCAGCCAAGATACTTCGCTAGCGGGGGGATTAAGGGAGACCCAGTACTTC

D gene: .
V gene: TRBV9
clone size: .
CDR3 length: 14
J gene: TRBJ1-5
CDR3 protein: CASSQQGVYQPQHF
CDR3 DNA: TGTGCCAGCAGCCAACAAGGGGTTTATCAGCCCCAGCATTTT

D gene: .
V gene: TRBV5-6
clone size: .
CDR3 length: 13
J gene: TRBJ2-7
CDR3 protein: CASSLRQSYEQYF
CDR3 DNA: TGTGCCAGCAGCTTGCGTCAGTCCTACGAGCAGTACTTC

D gene: .
V gene: TRBV21-1
clone size: .
CDR3 length: 13
J gene: TRBJ1-4
CDR3 protein: CAIKRLYFEKLFF
CDR3 DNA: TGTGCCATCAAGCGCCTGTATTTTGAAAAACTGTTTTTT

D gene: .
V gene: TRBV6-6
clone size: .
CDR3 length: 14
J gene: TRBJ1-2
CDR3 protein: CASRLDSTNYGYTF
CDR3 DNA: TGTGCCAGCAGGTTGGACAGCACTAACTATGGCTACACCTTC

D gene: TRBD1
V gene: TRBV4-3
clone size: .
CDR3 length: 15
J gene: TRBJ1-1
CDR3 protein: CASSQKQGASTEAFF
CDR3 DNA: TGCGCCAGCAGCCAAAAACAGGGGGCGAGCACTGAAGCTTTCTTT

D gene: TRBD1
V gene: TRBV4-1
clone size: once
CDR3 length: 15
J gene: TRBJ2-5
CDR3 protein: CASSRADRGQETQYF
CDR3 DNA: TGCGCCAGCAGCCGAGCAGACAGGGGACAAGAGACCCAGTACTTC

D gene: .
V gene: TRBV13
clone size: few
CDR3 length: 14
J gene: TRBJ2-5
CDR3 protein: CASSLRQVGETQYF
CDR3 DNA: TGTGCCAGCAGCTTACGACAGGTCGGGGAGACCCAGTACTTC

D gene: .
V gene: TRBV18
clone size: .
CDR3 length: 14
J gene: TRBJ2-1
CDR3 protein: CASSPTLARDEQFF
CDR3 DNA: TGTGCCAGCTCACCTACTCTAGCTCGCGACGAGCAGTTCTTC

D gene: .
V gene: TRBV6-1
clone size: .
CDR3 length: 13
J gene: TRBJ1-1
CDR3 protein: CASSESRGTEAFF
CDR3 DNA: TGTGCCAGCAGTGAATCACGGGGCACTGAAGCTTTCTTT

D gene: TRBD1
V gene: TRBV18
clone size: .
CDR3 length: 17
J gene: TRBJ1-1
CDR3 protein: CASLASRDSTMNTEAFF
CDR3 DNA: TGTGCCAGCTTAGCGTCCCGGGACAGCACTATGAACACTGAAGCTTTCTTT

D gene: TRBD1
V gene: TRBV2
clone size: once
CDR3 length: 15
J gene: TRBJ1-2
CDR3 protein: CASSARDRGNYGYTF
CDR3 DNA: TGTGCCAGCAGTGCCCGGGACAGGGGTAACTATGGCTACACCTTC

D gene: .
V gene: TRBV4-1
clone size: .
CDR3 length: 15
J gene: TRBJ1-4
CDR3 protein: CASSQVWGGREKLFF
CDR3 DNA: TGCGCCAGCAGCCAAGTCTGGGGGGGCCGGGAAAAACTGTTTTTT

D gene: TRBD2
V gene: TRBV10-2
clone size: .
CDR3 length: 16
J gene: TRBJ2-2
CDR3 protein: CASRITSGGGTGELFF
CDR3 DNA: TGCGCCAGCAGGATCACTAGCGGGGGGGGCACCGGGGAGCTGTTTTTT

D gene: TRBD1
V gene: TRBV5-6
clone size: .
CDR3 length: 14
J gene: TRBJ1-2
CDR3 protein: CASSRITGERGYTF
CDR3 DNA: TGTGCCAGCAGCCGGATTACAGGGGAACGTGGCTACACCTTC

D gene: TRBD1
V gene: TRBV10-3
clone size: .
CDR3 length: 14
J gene: TRBJ2-5
CDR3 protein: CAIKLGQGQETQYF
CDR3 DNA: TGTGCCATCAAATTAGGACAGGGGCAAGAGACCCAGTACTTC

D gene: .
V gene: TRBV5-1
clone size: .
CDR3 length: 14
J gene: TRBJ2-5
CDR3 protein: CASSLNPSRETQYF
CDR3 DNA: TGCGCCAGCAGTTTAAATCCCAGCAGGGAGACCCAGTACTTC

D gene: TRBD2
V gene: TRBV5-4
clone size: .
CDR3 length: 18
J gene: TRBJ2-3
CDR3 protein: CASSLARGGDTSTDTQYF
CDR3 DNA: TGTGCCAGCAGCTTGGCTCGCGGGGGAGATACTAGCACAGATACGCAGTATTTT

D gene: .
V gene: TRBV11-2
clone size: few
CDR3 length: 13
J gene: TRBJ2-3
CDR3 protein: CASSLRVTDTQYF
CDR3 DNA: TGTGCCAGCAGCTTGCGAGTCACAGATACGCAGTATTTT

D gene: TRBD2
V gene: TRBV6-6
clone size: .
CDR3 length: 14
J gene: TRBJ2-7
CDR3 protein: CASTPSGGTYEQYF
CDR3 DNA: TGTGCCAGCACCCCTAGCGGGGGTACCTACGAGCAGTACTTC

D gene: .
V gene: TRBV6-5
clone size: few
CDR3 length: 15
J gene: TRBJ1-4
CDR3 protein: CASRDPWGRNEKLFF
CDR3 DNA: TGTGCCAGCAGGGACCCCTGGGGGAGGAATGAAAAACTGTTTTTT

D gene: .
V gene: TRBV6-6
clone size: .
CDR3 length: 12
J gene: TRBJ1-5
CDR3 protein: CASSFGGQPQHF
CDR3 DNA: TGTGCCAGCAGTTTCGGGGGGCAGCCCCAGCATTTT

D gene: TRBD1
V gene: TRBV5-4
clone size: .
CDR3 length: 14
J gene: TRBJ1-1
CDR3 protein: CASSRGQGVTEAFF
CDR3 DNA: TGTGCCAGCAGCCGTGGACAGGGCGTCACTGAAGCTTTCTTT

D gene: .
V gene: TRBV28
clone size: .
CDR3 length: 14
J gene: TRBJ1-2
CDR3 protein: CASSLSGRVYGYTF
CDR3 DNA: TGTGCCAGCAGTTTATCAGGCAGGGTCTATGGCTACACCTTC

D gene: TRBD1
V gene: TRBV9
clone size: few
CDR3 length: 13
J gene: TRBJ2-7
CDR3 protein: CASSVSRGTEQYF
CDR3 DNA: TGTGCCAGCAGCGTCTCCAGGGGGACCGAGCAGTACTTC

D gene: .
V gene: TRBV7-9
clone size: .
CDR3 length: 13
J gene: TRBJ1-1
CDR3 protein: CASRGGLNTEAFF
CDR3 DNA: TGTGCCAGCAGAGGCGGCTTGAACACTGAAGCTTTCTTT

D gene: .
V gene: TRBV10-2
clone size: .
CDR3 length: 12
J gene: TRBJ2-7
CDR3 protein: CASSENTYEQYF
CDR3 DNA: TGCGCCAGCAGTGAAAATACCTACGAGCAGTACTTC

D gene: TRBD1
V gene: TRBV10-1
clone size: once
CDR3 length: 15
J gene: TRBJ2-1
CDR3 protein: CASSESPGGYNEQFF
CDR3 DNA: TGCGCCAGCAGTGAGTCCCCAGGGGGCTACAATGAGCAGTTCTTC

D gene: .
V gene: TRBV13
clone size: .
CDR3 length: 14
J gene: TRBJ2-7
CDR3 protein: CASSLERQDYEQYF
CDR3 DNA: TGTGCCAGCAGCTTGGAAAGACAGGATTACGAGCAGTACTTC

D gene: .
V gene: TRBV29-1
clone size: .
CDR3 length: 13
J gene: TRBJ1-4
CDR3 protein: CSVERQGGEKLFF
CDR3 DNA: TGCAGCGTTGAAAGGCAGGGAGGCGAAAAACTGTTTTTT

D gene: .
V gene: TRBV6-5
clone size: .
CDR3 length: 12
J gene: TRBJ1-1
CDR3 protein: CASIDPEREAFF
CDR3 DNA: TGTGCCAGCATCGACCCCGAGCGGGAAGCTTTCTTT

D gene: TRBD2
V gene: TRBV7-7
clone size: few
CDR3 length: 16
J gene: TRBJ2-3
CDR3 protein: CASSPETSGRARTQYF
CDR3 DNA: TGTGCTAGCAGCCCCGAGACTAGCGGGAGGGCCCGTACGCAGTATTTT

D gene: .
V gene: TRBV15
clone size: few
CDR3 length: 14
J gene: TRBJ1-1
CDR3 protein: CATSRDLGNTEAFF
CDR3 DNA: TGTGCCACCAGCAGAGACCTGGGCAACACTGAAGCTTTCTTT

D gene: .
V gene: TRBV6-4
clone size: .
CDR3 length: 14
J gene: TRBJ2-1
CDR3 protein: CASSDETGRNEQFF
CDR3 DNA: TGTGCCAGCAGTGACGAGACAGGGAGGAATGAGCAGTTCTTC

D gene: .
V gene: TRBV2
clone size: few
CDR3 length: 14
J gene: TRBJ1-1
CDR3 protein: CASRPTFLNTEAFF
CDR3 DNA: TGTGCCAGCAGGCCTACCTTCCTGAACACTGAAGCTTTCTTT

D gene: .
V gene: TRBV6-1
clone size: .
CDR3 length: 13
J gene: TRBJ2-7
CDR3 protein: CASSTGNWNEQYF
CDR3 DNA: TGTGCCAGCAGTACAGGGAATTGGAACGAGCAGTACTTC

D gene: TRBD1
V gene: TRBV5-1
clone size: .
CDR3 length: 14
J gene: TRBJ1-2
CDR3 protein: CASSEIGQGYGYTF
CDR3 DNA: TGCGCCAGCAGCGAGATCGGACAGGGATATGGCTACACCTTC

D gene: .
V gene: TRBV6-1
clone size: .
CDR3 length: 15
J gene: TRBJ1-5
CDR3 protein: CASSAVGGGNQPQHF
CDR3 DNA: TGTGCCAGCAGTGCAGTAGGGGGGGGCAATCAGCCCCAGCATTTT

D gene: TRBD1
V gene: TRBV4-3
clone size: .
CDR3 length: 15
J gene: TRBJ1-2
CDR3 protein: CASSQGRQGSYGYTF
CDR3 DNA: TGCGCCAGCAGCCAGGGTCGACAGGGGTCCTATGGCTACACCTTC

D gene: .
V gene: TRBV25-1
clone size: .
CDR3 length: 13
J gene: TRBJ1-2
CDR3 protein: CASSEETNYGYTF
CDR3 DNA: TGTGCCAGCAGTGAGGAGACCAACTATGGCTACACCTTC

D gene: .
V gene: TRBV2
clone size: .
CDR3 length: 16
J gene: TRBJ1-5
CDR3 protein: CASSEGFGLSPQPQHF
CDR3 DNA: TGTGCCAGCAGTGAAGGTTTCGGGTTATCACCCCAGCCCCAGCATTTT

D gene: .
V gene: TRBV6-4
clone size: .
CDR3 length: 14
J gene: TRBJ2-3
CDR3 protein: CASSAELSTDTQYF
CDR3 DNA: TGTGCCAGCAGCGCCGAGCTAAGCACAGATACGCAGTATTTT

D gene: .
V gene: TRBV11-1
clone size: few
CDR3 length: 14
J gene: TRBJ2-4
CDR3 protein: CASSPTVAKNIQYF
CDR3 DNA: TGTGCCAGCAGCCCCACAGTAGCCAAAAACATTCAGTACTTC

D gene: .
V gene: TRBV11-3
clone size: few
CDR3 length: 14
J gene: TRBJ1-3
CDR3 protein: CASSSTGSGNTIYF
CDR3 DNA: TGTGCCAGCAGCTCGACGGGGTCTGGAAACACCATATATTTT

D gene: TRBD2
V gene: TRBV10-2
clone size: .
CDR3 length: 14
J gene: TRBJ2-5
CDR3 protein: CASSGSGGGETQYF
CDR3 DNA: TGCGCCAGCAGTGGCTCCGGGGGGGGAGAGACCCAGTACTTC

D gene: .
V gene: TRBV6-5
clone size: .
CDR3 length: 14
J gene: TRBJ2-1
CDR3 protein: CASSPRSSYNEQFF
CDR3 DNA: TGTGCCAGCAGTCCCCGCAGCTCCTACAATGAGCAGTTCTTC